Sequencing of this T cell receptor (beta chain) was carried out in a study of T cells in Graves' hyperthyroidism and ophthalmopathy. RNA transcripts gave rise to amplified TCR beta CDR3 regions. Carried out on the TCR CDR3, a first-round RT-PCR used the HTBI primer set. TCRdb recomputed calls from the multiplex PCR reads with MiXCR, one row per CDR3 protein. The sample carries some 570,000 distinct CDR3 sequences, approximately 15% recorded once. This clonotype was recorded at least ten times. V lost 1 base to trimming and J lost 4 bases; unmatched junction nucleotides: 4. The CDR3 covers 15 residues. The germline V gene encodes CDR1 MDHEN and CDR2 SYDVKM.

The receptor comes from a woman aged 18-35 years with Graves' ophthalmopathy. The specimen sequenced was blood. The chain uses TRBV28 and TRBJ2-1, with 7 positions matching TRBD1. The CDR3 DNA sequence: TGTGCCAGCAGTTTATTACAGGGGCCTTACAATGAGCAGTTCTTC. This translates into CASSLLQGPYNEQFF.